This T cell receptor beta chain was sequenced in a study of blood T cell repertoires in COVID-19. Study-level background: T cells, B-cell-depleted T cells, or PBMCs supplied cDNA or gDNA.

Those enrolled in Seattle joined during active infection and were followed longitudinally afterward. CDR3 size: 13 residues. The germline V gene has CDR1 SGHDN and CDR2 FVKESK. V shed 1 base and J shed 0 bases, with 3 bases lying between them. As handled by the study authors: Amplification of reference gene primers provided the estimated nucleated cell counts. Assay used: immunoSEQ multiplex PCR; TCRdb lists only in-frame clones, some missing. The V and J calls and clone size were taken over from that table, and D and trimming were inferred from the DNA. This sample has about 440,000 clones, with around 89% found just once.

The clonotype was recovered from a woman between 45 and 65 years old with COVID-19, enrolled during active disease. The chain combines TRBV14 with TRBJ1-1; D is unresolved. Sequencing input: peripheral blood. CDR3 protein: CASSQAMNTEAFF. The CDR3 coding sequence is TGTGCCAGCAGCCAAGCCATGAACACTGAAGCTTTCTTT.